This T cell receptor beta chain was recorded in a study of T cell responses to AZD1222 COVID-19 vaccine. Study-wide results and limits: Seropositive AZD1222 recipients at baseline numbered only five or six. Regions 160-218 and 743-854 held dominance among vaccine-associated CD4 TCRs, which spanned spike. The sample set comprised mostly white British donors with more females, and clonal diversity was possibly underestimated.

Assay used: immunoSEQ multiplex PCR; TCRdb lists only in-frame clones, some missing. The table shows 100,000 to 150,000 clones, with 85% to 90% occurring only once. Trimming removed 0 bases from V and 6 bases from J, with 5 bases in between. Germline CDR1 is LNHNV and CDR2 is YYDKDF (reference sequence). The CDR3 extends over 13 amino acids. Regarding this clone: Its target is not known.

The chain couples TRBV15 to TRBJ2-2, with D uncertain. The input for sequencing was peripheral blood, taken on day 0 of MenACWY control vaccination. The sequence was obtained from an adult in good health. The CDR3 nucleotides are TGTGCCACCAGCAGAGATATCGCCGGGGAGCTGTTTTTT. This translates into CATSRDIAGELFF. The full variable domain, completed using reference TRBV15 and TRBJ2-2, is DAMVIQNPRYQVTQFGKPVTLSCSQTLNHNVMYWYQQKSSQAPKLLFHYYDKDFNNEADTPDNFQSRRPNTSFCFLDIRSPGLGDTAMYLCATSRDIAGELFFGEGSRLTVL.